These 14 T cell receptor beta chains share one sample of origin, sequenced in a study of shared clonotypes between healthy human individuals. TCRdb keeps only in-frame clones here, not all; method: immunoSEQ multiplex PCR. The sample shows approximately 330,000 clones, around four fifths of them seen only once. The sequenced sample consisted of memory CD4+ T cells sorted from blood. Subset: CD45RA-negative fraction. The receptors derive from a young man in good health.

The chain carries TRBV5-4 and TRBJ2-3; D gene unclear. This CDR3 is built from 13 residues. Trimming cost V 3 bases and J 0 bases, with 5 bases left between them. In germline, CDR1 is SGHNT, CDR2 YYREEE (reference sequence). CDR3 in amino acids: CASSSTSTDTQYF. The CDR3 DNA sequence: TGTGCCAGCAGCTCTACTAGCACAGATACGCAGTATTTT.

The chain has TRBV29-1 and TRBJ2-7, with TRBD1 identical over 7 bases. This CDR3 comprises 12 residues. CDR1 and CDR2 (germline): SQVTM, ANQGSEA. V lost 4 bases, J lost 6 bases, and 6 bases stayed unmatched. CDR3 sequence reads: CSVVGTVREQYF. The CDR3, as DNA: TGCAGCGTTGTAGGGACAGTTCGCGAGCAGTACTTC.

The chain is built from TRBV7-9 and TRBJ2-7, with TRBD2 matching 7 bases. The CDR3 consists of 14 residues. J was trimmed by 3 bases and V by 5 bases; bases with no gene match: 7. Germline V gives CDR1 SEHNR, CDR2 FQNEAQ (reference sequence). The CDR3 region is CASSPNAGVYEQYF. The CDR3 DNA is TGTGCCAGCAGCCCAAACGCGGGAGTCTACGAGCAGTACTTC.

With respect to this clone: With a much larger clone just one base away, this may be a read error. V is TRBV2 and J is TRBJ2-1, with D possibly matching TRBD2 (6 bases). V was clipped by 5 bases and J by 0 bases, with 11 bases between them. The CDR3 is 15 residues long. Germline V lookup: CDR1 SNHLY, CDR2 FYNNEI. The CDR3 region has the DNA TGTGCCAGCAGTACCCTAGCGAACTCCTACAATGAGCAGTTCTTC. It encodes CASSTLANSYNEQFF.

This clone was counted once. This chain uses TRBV9 with TRBJ1-1; D ambiguous. This CDR3 is built from 13 residues. Germline V gene sequence: CDR1 SGDLS, CDR2 YYNGEE. V lost 5 bases, J lost 3 bases, and 11 bases lay in between. The CDR3 sequence: CASSRQVDTEAFF. For the CDR3, the DNA is TGTGCCAGCAGTCGTCAAGTGGACACTGAAGCTTTCTTT.

The V gene is TRBV5-4, the J gene TRBJ2-1, with D unresolved. Germline CDR1 and CDR2: SGHNT and YYREEE (reference sequence). This CDR3 is 14 amino acids long. The V gene lost 2 bases and the J gene lost 2 bases, with 8 bases spanning the gap. The CDR3 protein is CASSFRSTYNEQFF. DNA of the CDR3: TGTGCCAGCAGCTTTCGGTCGACCTACAATGAGCAGTTCTTC.

The rearrangement joins TRBV19 to TRBJ1-5; no definite D call. The germline V gene encodes CDR1 LNHDA and CDR2 SQIVND (reference sequence). Trimming took 7 bases from V and 2 from J, leaving 15 bases between them. The CDR3 has 15 amino acids. The CDR3 DNA is TGTGCCAGTAATCGGGAAGGCTACGGCAATCAGCCCCAGCATTTT. It yields the protein CASNREGYGNQPQHF.

The V call is TRBV29-1, the J call TRBJ2-5, with D possibly being TRBD2 (5 bases). Germline V gene sequence: CDR1 SQVTM, CDR2 ANQGSEA. Deletions cut 5 bases from V and 2 bases from J, with 12 bases between. CDR3 length: 13 amino acids. The CDR3 here is CSVKASSQETQYF. The CDR3 nucleotides read TGCAGCGTTAAGGCTAGCTCACAAGAGACCCAGTACTTC.

The chain joins TRBV5-6 to TRBJ1-1; D might be TRBD1 (5 bases). The germline gives CDR1 SGHDT, CDR2 YYEEEE. Trimming shortened V by 0 bases and J by 8 bases, and 11 bases separated the two germline ends. The CDR3 consists of 13 residues. DNA of the CDR3: TGTGCCAGCAGCTTGGGGGGAACAGGAGAAGCTTTCTTT. Protein sequence: CASSLGGTGEAFF.

This clone has just one count. The chain recombines TRBV9 with TRBJ1-2, with 7 positions matching TRBD1. V gave up 3 bases and J gave up 3 bases; unmatched junction bases: 8. Germline CDR1 and CDR2: SGDLS and YYNGEE. CDR3 size: 15 residues. In DNA form, the CDR3 reads TGTGCCAGCAGCGAGGGGAGCACAGGGGACTATGGCTACACCTTC. It yields the protein CASSEGSTGDYGYTF.

The V call is TRBV25-1, the J call TRBJ2-5; TRBD2 agrees at 8 bases. CDR1 and CDR2 from the germline V gene are MGHDK and SYGVNS. V lost 6 bases and J lost 5; bases outside the gene matches: 20. This CDR3 has 18 amino acids. The CDR3 spells CASSAGSYSGNFLETQYF. The CDR3 nucleotides are TGTGCCAGCAGCGCCGGGAGTTATAGCGGGAATTTCCTGGAGACCCAGTACTTC.

This clone was found a few times. The germline gene is not matched at one end of the junction; a read error may be the cause. V is TRBV6-5 and J is TRBJ1-5, with unresolved D. Per the germline V gene, CDR1 is MNHEY and CDR2 is SVGAGI. This CDR3 has 15 amino acids. CDR3 coding DNA: TGTGCCAGCAGTTACGGCAGGCCTGGTAATCAACCCCAGCATTTT. Translation gives CASSYGRPGNQPQHF.

The chain has TRBV18 and TRBJ1-1; D gene ambiguous. The CDR3 sequence is 12 residues long. V lost 3 bases, J lost 4 bases, and 6 bases lay in between. Germline lookup yields CDR1 KGHSH and CDR2 LQKENI. The CDR3 region has the DNA TGTGCCAGCTCACCGGGAGCCACTGAAGCTTTCTTT. Protein sequence: CASSPGATEAFF.

The chain couples TRBV28 to TRBJ2-3, with TRBD1 matching over 9 bases. V dropped 3 bases and J dropped 4; count of bases not matched to a gene: 2. This CDR3 is built from 14 residues. Germline V lookup: CDR1 MDHEN, CDR2 SYDVKM. CDR3 loop: CASSFGQGSDTQYF. CDR3 in DNA: TGTGCCAGCAGTTTCGGACAGGGGTCAGATACGCAGTATTTT.